The 26 T cell receptor beta chains in this list originate from one sample, sequenced in a study of radiotherapy plus CTLA-4 blockade in lung cancer. The method was immunoSEQ multiplex PCR; TCRdb's version includes in-frame clones alone and lacks a portion of them. The sample carries nearly 110,000 clones, more than 75% recorded once. Sequences were derived from peripheral blood, sampled from a patient treated with radiotherapy plus ipilimumab. These TCRs come from a human donor with non-small cell lung cancer that progressed on radiotherapy plus ipilimumab. Some clones in this sample may be carry-over from other donors' samples.

This chain joins TRBV6-6 and TRBJ1-4; tentative D call: TRBD1 (6 bases). CDR3 size: 16 residues. From germline, CDR1 is MNHNY and CDR2 SVGAGI (reference sequence). The ends were cut back, 2 bases at V and 3 bases at J, with 13 bases in the middle. The DNA for the CDR3 is TGTGCCAGCAGTTACGGGGGCTGGGGGTCTAATGAAAAACTGTTTTTT. This translates into CASSYGGWGSNEKLFF.

This clone was observed once. V usage is TRBV9 and J usage is TRBJ1-6; weak D call: TRBD1 (5 bases). The CDR3 extends over 16 amino acids. The V end was cut by 3 bases, the J end by 6 bases, with 16 bases between. Looked up from germline, CDR1 is SGDLS and CDR2 is YYNGEE. The CDR3 region has the DNA TGTGCCAGCAGCGCAGACACAGGACACGCTAATTCACCCCTCCACTTT. Protein: CASSADTGHANSPLHF.

The rearrangement uses TRBV5-1 and TRBJ1-4; D remains unclear. With 4 bases removed from V and 0 bases from J, the gap between germline ends came to 10 bases. Germline values: CDR1 SGHRS, CDR2 YFSETQ. The CDR3 has 15 residues. The CDR3 loop reads CASSARSATNEKLFF. CDR3 sequence (DNA): TGCGCCAGCAGCGCCCGGAGTGCAACTAATGAAAAACTGTTTTTT.

This clone appeared a single time. V usage is TRBV7-2 and J usage is TRBJ1-1; 7 bases map to TRBD1. This CDR3 has 18 amino acids. V dropped 6 bases and J dropped 6; count of bases not matched to a gene: 22. In germline, CDR1 is SGHTA, CDR2 FQGNSA. The CDR3 DNA reads as TGTGCCAGCAGAAACCCCCTCCGCGGCCGACAGGGTGTCTCTGAAGCTTTCTTT. Amino acid sequence: CASRNPLRGRQGVSEAFF.

The chain is built from TRBV2 and TRBJ1-5; possible D gene TRBD1, 5 bases. CDR1 and CDR2 (germline): SNHLY, FYNNEI. The CDR3 runs to 16 residues. V dropped 6 bases and J dropped 6 bases, with 21 bases sitting between them. CDR3 sequence: CASSFMGRTSGQPQHF. The CDR3, as DNA: TGTGCCAGCAGCTTTATGGGACGCACCTCGGGTCAGCCCCAGCATTTT.

The rearrangement uses TRBV18 and TRBJ1-1; the D gene is possibly TRBD1 (5 bases). This CDR3 contains 15 residues. From germline, CDR1 is KGHSH and CDR2 LQKENI. Trimming left V 2 bases short and J 1 base short, with 11 bases between. The CDR3 spells CASSPFGGGNTEAFF. CDR3 nucleotides: TGTGCCAGCTCACCATTCGGTGGGGGGAACACTGAAGCTTTCTTT.

The rearrangement uses TRBV7-2 and TRBJ1-6; maybe TRBD1 (6 bases). This CDR3 has 15 amino acids. Germline values: CDR1 SGHTA, CDR2 FQGNSA. V lost 4 bases and J 7 bases, leaving 14 bases between the germline ends. CDR3 loop: CASSSTGTLNSPLHF. The DNA of the CDR3 is TGTGCCAGCAGCTCAACCGGGACACTCAATTCACCCCTCCACTTT.

This clone was counted only a few times. The chain uses TRBV6-1 and TRBJ2-7; no definite D call. The CDR3 totals 12 residues. V shed 3 bases and J shed 7 bases, with 10 bases lying between them. CDR1 MNHNS and CDR2 SASEGT come from the germline V gene. The CDR3 region is CASSDPVGEQYF. The CDR3 nucleotides are TGTGCCAGCAGTGACCCGGTTGGGGAGCAGTACTTC.

A remark on this clone: Its ends do not fully match the called genes, so a read error is possible. The chain links TRBV7-7 to TRBJ2-3; 8 nucleotides align to TRBD2. Germline CDR1 is SSHAT and CDR2 is FNYEAQ (reference sequence). CDR3 length: 13 residues. The CDR3 DNA sequence: TGTGCTAGCAGTAAGCAGCACGGGACTAGGAAGTTTTTT. Translating it yields CASSKQHGTRKFF.

This clone was detected only a few times. The CDR3 reads CASSLHLAAGRNTIYF. CDR3 sequence (DNA): TGTGCCAGCAGCCTACACCTCGCTGCAGGGAGAAACACCATATATTTT. The chain recombines TRBV5-5 with TRBJ1-3, with TRBD1 as a possible D gene (5 bases). V was clipped by 4 bases and J by 5 bases, with 19 bases between them. This CDR3 region has 16 residues. Germline loops: CDR1 SGHKS, CDR2 YYEKEE (reference sequence).

The V gene is TRBV14, the J gene TRBJ2-7, with 7 bases that match TRBD1. Germline V lookup: CDR1 SGHDN, CDR2 FVKESK. This CDR3 region has 16 residues. V shed 0 bases, J shed 3 bases, and the junction held 8 bases outside the gene matches. The CDR3 DNA reads TGTGCCAGCAGCCAAGATGTGGGACAGCGATTCTACGAGCAGTACTTC. Amino acids: CASSQDVGQRFYEQYF.

V and J are TRBV5-4 and TRBJ2-3; perhaps TRBD1 as D (6 bases). Trimming took 10 bases from V and 5 from J, leaving 17 bases between them. The CDR3 runs to 13 residues. In germline, CDR1 is SGHNT, CDR2 YYREEE (reference sequence). CDR3 DNA sequence: TGTGCCGGAGGTTTGGGGGCGGAAGATACGCAGTATTTT. The encoded protein is CAGGLGAEDTQYF. Looking up the rest from reference TRBV5-4 and TRBJ2-3 gives the full variable domain: ETGVTQSPTHLIKTRGQQVTLRCSSQSGHNTVSWYQQALGQGPQFIFQYYREEENGRGNFPPRFSGLQFPNYSSELNVNALELDDSALYLCAGGLGAEDTQYFGPGTRLTVL.

CDR3 DNA sequence: TGTGCCAGCAGTTTAGTGGACATACAACTATATGGCTACACCTTC. It encodes CASSLVDIQLYGYTF. The rearrangement joins TRBV28 to TRBJ1-2; D is perhaps TRBD1 (5 bases). Germline lookup yields CDR1 MDHEN and CDR2 SYDVKM. The CDR3 consists of 15 residues. Trimming cost V 2 bases and J 5 bases, with 15 bases left between them.

The rearrangement joins TRBV27 to TRBJ2-7; 14 nucleotides align to TRBD2. The germline V gene has CDR1 MNHEY and CDR2 SMNVEV (reference sequence). V shed 8 bases and J 1 base; nucleotides not matched to a gene: 10. The CDR3 has 17 amino acids. CDR3 loop: CASVRTSGGPHSYEQYF. DNA for the CDR3: TGTGCCAGCGTCCGGACTAGCGGGGGGCCCCATTCCTACGAGCAGTACTTC.

The genes are TRBV6-5 and TRBJ2-7, with D perhaps matching TRBD1 (6 bases). This CDR3 region has 13 residues. V gave up 5 bases and J gave up 2 bases, with 10 bases separating them. CDR1 and CDR2 (germline): MNHEY, SVGAGI. The CDR3 region is CASSDRRAYEQYF. The CDR3 nucleotides are TGTGCCAGCAGTGACAGGCGGGCCTACGAGCAGTACTTC.

The CDR3 nucleotides are TGTGCCAGCAGCCCGGACAGGAGTGGCTACACCTTC. Protein product: CASSPDRSGYTF. This sequence joins TRBV7-9 and TRBJ1-2, with 7 bases fitting TRBD1. Germline trimming cut 5 bases from V and 7 bases from J; bases unmatched to any gene: 4. This CDR3 spans 12 amino acids. Germline CDR1 and CDR2: SEHNR and FQNEAQ (reference sequence).

This chain links TRBV19 with TRBJ1-5; D is unresolved. V lost 4 bases, J lost 4 bases, and 17 bases lay in between. Germline assignment: CDR1 LNHDA and CDR2 SQIVND (reference sequence). This CDR3 is 16 amino acids long. The CDR3 DNA reads as TGTGCCAGTAGTACGGGTCAGACCCTCTATAATCAGCCCCAGCATTTT. Its translation is CASSTGQTLYNQPQHF.

The rearrangement joins TRBV27 to TRBJ1-5; D is unresolved. Deletions cut 6 bases from V and 3 bases from J, with 12 bases between. Germline CDR1 reads MNHEY; CDR2 reads SMNVEV (reference sequence). CDR3 length equals 14 residues. The CDR3: CASSPAGFNQPQHF. In DNA, the CDR3 is TGTGCCAGCAGCCCCGCGGGATTCAATCAGCCCCAGCATTTT.

The genes are TRBV11-2 and TRBJ1-1, with no clear D. CDR3 size: 15 residues. Looked up from germline, CDR1 is SGHAT and CDR2 is FQNNGV. Trimming removed 1 base from V and 5 bases from J, with 14 bases in between. For the CDR3, the DNA is TGTGCCAGCAGCTTAGGAACTTCCGGAGGGACTGAAGCTTTCTTT. Its protein is CASSLGTSGGTEAFF.

V and J are TRBV9 and TRBJ2-2; no firm D call. The CDR3 is 14 residues long. The germline gives CDR1 SGDLS, CDR2 YYNGEE. V was trimmed by 5 bases and J by 5 bases, leaving 13 bases between them. The CDR3 DNA sequence: TGTGCCAGCAGAGCCACAGTGTCAACCGGGGAGCTGTTTTTT. Translated, it gives CASRATVSTGELFF.

As DNA, the CDR3 is TGTGCCAGCAGCCCGAGACTGCGCACAGGGCTTTCTGGAAACACCATATATTTT. Its protein product is CASSPRLRTGLSGNTIYF. The chain combines TRBV4-2 with TRBJ1-3; possible D gene TRBD1, 6 bases. Germline V gene sequence: CDR1 LGHNA, CDR2 YNFKEQ. The length of the CDR3 is 18 residues. The V end was cut by 4 bases, the J end by 1 base, with 20 bases between.

V usage is TRBV6-1 and J usage is TRBJ1-2, with TRBD1 identical over 7 bases. The CDR3 contains 14 residues. V was clipped by 0 bases and J by 3 bases; unmatched bases: 1. Germline V lookup: CDR1 MNHNS, CDR2 SASEGT. CDR3 bases: TGTGCCAGCAGTGAAGCAGGGGGCGACTATGGCTACACCTTC. Its translation is CASSEAGGDYGYTF.

The chain recombines TRBV18 with TRBJ1-1, with 8 bases that match TRBD1. V shed 3 bases, J shed 2 bases, and the junction held 2 bases outside the gene matches. CDR1 and CDR2 (germline): KGHSH, LQKENI. The CDR3 is 14 residues long. The CDR3: CASSPTGENTEAFF. CDR3 nucleotide sequence: TGTGCCAGCTCACCGACAGGGGAAAACACTGAAGCTTTCTTT.

The J gene is TRBJ2-7, the V gene TRBV6-4, with 8 bases fitting TRBD2. The CDR3 sequence is 15 residues long. CDR1 MRHNA and CDR2 SNTAGT come from the germline V gene. V shed 2 bases and J 4 bases; nucleotides not matched to a gene: 7. The CDR3: CASSDPAGGVYEQYF. DNA of the CDR3: TGTGCCAGCAGTGACCCCGCGGGGGGCGTTTACGAGCAGTACTTC.

The V and J genes are TRBV18 and TRBJ1-3; 9 bases map to TRBD1. V was pared by 2 bases and J by 3 bases, with 2 bases of the junction left unmatched. The germline V gene encodes CDR1 KGHSH and CDR2 LQKENI. There are 15 residues in the CDR3. The CDR3 region is CASSPDRGNGNTIYF. In DNA, the CDR3 is TGTGCCAGCTCACCAGACAGGGGGAATGGAAACACCATATATTTT.

The chain has TRBV9 and TRBJ2-2; 9 bases map to TRBD2. The CDR3 spans 17 residues. Germline CDR1 SGDLS, CDR2 YYNGEE. The V gene end was trimmed by 4 bases and the J gene end by 4 bases; junction bases not matched to a gene: 11. Here the CDR3 DNA reads TGTGCCAGCAGCCCCCTAGGGCGGGGGGGCCCCACCGGGGAGCTGTTTTTT. Translating gives CASSPLGRGGPTGELFF.